This T cell receptor (beta chain) was documented in a study of identical twins. This clonotype was seen a handful of times. Its antigen is not known. Each CDR3 protein gets one entry after TCRdb re-called the 5' RACE reads with MiXCR. The table shows 520,000 or so distinct CDR3 sequences, with 20% to 25% occurring only once. Study outcomes and limitations: Insertion counts were lower in abundant cord blood beta clonotypes, a trend that memory repertoires did not show.

These same records also appear under a second study, on T cells expressing NK-cell markers.

Material for sequencing was CD4+ T cells sorted from blood. The origin of this receptor is a woman in her late teens or twenties in good health.

CDR3 in amino acids: CASNRERTGELFF. CDR3 bases: TGTGCCAGCAATAGGGAGCGCACCGGGGAGCTGTTTTTT. The rearrangement links TRBV12-3 or TRBV12-4 to TRBJ2-2; a possible D gene is TRBD2 (5 bases). Trimming removed 7 bases at V and 4 bases at J, with 10 bases between. This CDR3 is built from 13 residues.